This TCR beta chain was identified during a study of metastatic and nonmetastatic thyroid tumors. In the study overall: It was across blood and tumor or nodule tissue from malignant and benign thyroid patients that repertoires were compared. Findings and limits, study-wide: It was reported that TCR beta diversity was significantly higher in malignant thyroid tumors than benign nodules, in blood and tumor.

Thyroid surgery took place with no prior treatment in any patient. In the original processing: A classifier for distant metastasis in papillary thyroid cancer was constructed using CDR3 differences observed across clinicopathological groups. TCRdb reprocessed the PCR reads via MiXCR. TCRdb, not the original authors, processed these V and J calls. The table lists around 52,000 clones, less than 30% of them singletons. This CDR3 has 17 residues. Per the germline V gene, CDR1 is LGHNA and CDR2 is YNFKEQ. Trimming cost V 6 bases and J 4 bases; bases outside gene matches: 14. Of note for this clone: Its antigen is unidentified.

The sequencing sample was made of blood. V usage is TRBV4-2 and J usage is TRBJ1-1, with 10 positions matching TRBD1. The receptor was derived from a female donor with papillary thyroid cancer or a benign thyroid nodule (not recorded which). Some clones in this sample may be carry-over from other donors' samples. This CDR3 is CASRNGRDRGMVTEAFF. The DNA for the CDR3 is TGTGCCAGCAGAAATGGCCGGGACAGGGGTATGGTCACTGAAGCTTTCTTT.